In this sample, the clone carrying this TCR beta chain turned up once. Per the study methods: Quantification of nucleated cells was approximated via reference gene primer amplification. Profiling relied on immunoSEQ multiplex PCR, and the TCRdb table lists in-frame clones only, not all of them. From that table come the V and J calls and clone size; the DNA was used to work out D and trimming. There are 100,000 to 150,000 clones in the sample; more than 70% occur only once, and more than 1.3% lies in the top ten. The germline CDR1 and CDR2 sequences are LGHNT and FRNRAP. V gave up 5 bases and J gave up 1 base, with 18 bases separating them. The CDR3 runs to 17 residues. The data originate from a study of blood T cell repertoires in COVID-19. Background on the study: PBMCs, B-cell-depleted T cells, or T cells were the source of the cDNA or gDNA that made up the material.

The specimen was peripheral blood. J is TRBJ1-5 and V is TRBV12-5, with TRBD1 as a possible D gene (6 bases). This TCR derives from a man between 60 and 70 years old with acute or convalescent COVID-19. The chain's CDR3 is CASGAAYPDSSNQPQHF. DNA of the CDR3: TGTGCTAGTGGTGCAGCTTACCCGGACAGCAGCAATCAGCCCCAGCATTTT. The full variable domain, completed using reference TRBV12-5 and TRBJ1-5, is DARVTQTPRHKVTEMGQEVTMRCQPILGHNTVFWYRQTMMQGLELLAYFRNRAPLDDSGMPKDRFSAEMPDATLATLKIQPSEPRDSAVYFCASGAAYPDSSNQPQHFGDGTRLSIL.